This is a list of T cell receptor beta chains from one sample in a study of T-cell reconstitution after alpha-beta-depleted transplantation in children. TCRdb passed the PCR reads through MiXCR, listing each CDR3 protein once. The sample has roughly 220,000 distinct CDR3 sequences, more than 10% seen once. The starting material was PBMCs from the stem cell graft donor, obtained from the stem cell graft. These receptors all come from a human donor who donated a stem cell graft to a child with acute lymphoblastic leukemia. Each CDR3 is given with its conserved first and last residue. A D gene is named only where the DNA matches it firmly. Rows may omit the clone size; those that give it use once, few, many or a size class.

d_call: .
j_call: TRBJ1-5
clone_size: many
v_call: TRBV30
cdr3_aa: CAWSLRSNQPQHF
cdr3_nt: TGTGCCTGGAGCCTAAGGAGCAATCAGCCCCAGCATTTT

d_call: .
j_call: TRBJ2-2
clone_size: many
v_call: TRBV12-3/TRBV12-4
cdr3_aa: CASGRPPANTGELFF
cdr3_nt: TGTGCCAGCGGTCGGCCCCCCGCGAACACCGGGGAGCTGTTTTTT

d_call: TRBD1
j_call: TRBJ2-2
clone_size: many
v_call: TRBV5-1
cdr3_aa: CASSSPDRATGELFF
cdr3_nt: TGCGCCAGCAGCTCGCCGGACAGGGCGACGGGGGAGCTGTTTTTT

d_call: .
j_call: TRBJ1-2
clone_size: many
v_call: TRBV5-1
cdr3_aa: CASTGGAGYTF
cdr3_nt: TGCGCCAGCACCGGGGGGGCCGGCTACACCTTC

d_call: .
j_call: TRBJ1-1
clone_size: many
v_call: TRBV2
cdr3_aa: CASKGTPRGTEAFF
cdr3_nt: TGTGCCAGCAAGGGGACACCAAGGGGCACTGAAGCTTTCTTT

d_call: TRBD2
j_call: TRBJ2-1
clone_size: few
v_call: TRBV20-1
cdr3_aa: CSASEAGAHNEQFF
cdr3_nt: TGCAGTGCTAGTGAAGCGGGAGCACACAATGAGCAGTTCTTC

d_call: .
j_call: TRBJ2-7
clone_size: many
v_call: TRBV20-1
cdr3_aa: CSARVREFGREQYF
cdr3_nt: TGCAGTGCTAGAGTAAGGGAGTTCGGGAGAGAGCAGTACTTC

d_call: .
j_call: TRBJ2-2
clone_size: many
v_call: TRBV24-1
cdr3_aa: CATSATFSGVTGELFF
cdr3_nt: TGTGCCACCAGTGCGACCTTTAGCGGAGTCACCGGGGAGCTGTTTTTT

d_call: .
j_call: TRBJ1-2
clone_size: many
v_call: TRBV6-1
cdr3_aa: CASSRTKGRVDGYTF
cdr3_nt: TGTGCCAGCAGTCGCACTAAGGGCAGGGTGGATGGCTACACCTTC

d_call: .
j_call: TRBJ1-5
clone_size: many
v_call: TRBV30
cdr3_aa: CAWSAGTALGSNQPQHF
cdr3_nt: TGTGCCTGGAGTGCCGGGACCGCCCTGGGGAGCAATCAGCCCCAGCATTTT

d_call: .
j_call: TRBJ2-2
clone_size: .
v_call: TRBV20-1
cdr3_aa: CSARDSGELFF
cdr3_nt: TGCAGTGCTAGAGATTCCGGGGAGCTGTTTTTT

d_call: .
j_call: TRBJ1-3
clone_size: .
v_call: TRBV12-2
cdr3_aa: CASRFTFSDGCSGNTIYF
cdr3_nt: TGTGCAAGTCGCTTTACTTTTTCGGACGGCTGCTCTGGAAACACCATATATTTT

d_call: .
j_call: TRBJ2-7
clone_size: few
v_call: TRBV3-1
cdr3_aa: CASSQEEGHEQYF
cdr3_nt: TGTGCCAGCAGCCAAGAAGAGGGACACGAGCAGTACTTC

d_call: .
j_call: TRBJ2-1
clone_size: many
v_call: TRBV11-2
cdr3_aa: CASSLDYTDTYNEQFF
cdr3_nt: TGTGCCAGCAGCTTAGATTATACGGATACCTACAATGAGCAGTTCTTC

d_call: TRBD2
j_call: TRBJ2-5
clone_size: .
v_call: TRBV11-2
cdr3_aa: CASSLGLAGGPQETQYF
cdr3_nt: TGTGCCAGCAGCTTAGGACTAGCGGGAGGGCCCCAAGAGACCCAGTACTTC

d_call: .
j_call: TRBJ2-3
clone_size: many
v_call: TRBV12-3/TRBV12-4
cdr3_aa: CASSSTLTVTDTQYF
cdr3_nt: TGTGCCAGCAGTTCTACTCTGACAGTCACAGATACGCAGTATTTT

d_call: TRBD2
j_call: TRBJ2-2
clone_size: .
v_call: TRBV9
cdr3_aa: CASSFRTSAGELFF
cdr3_nt: TGTGCCAGCAGCTTCCGTACTAGCGCCGGGGAGCTGTTTTTT

d_call: .
j_call: TRBJ2-6
clone_size: many
v_call: TRBV7-9
cdr3_aa: CASSLRRGSGANVLTF
cdr3_nt: TGTGCCAGCAGCTTACGAAGGGGGTCTGGGGCCAACGTCCTGACTTTC

d_call: TRBD2
j_call: TRBJ2-7
clone_size: many
v_call: TRBV29-1
cdr3_aa: CSAQSGTSDSYEQYF
cdr3_nt: TGCAGCGCCCAAAGCGGGACTAGCGATTCCTACGAGCAGTACTTC

d_call: TRBD2
j_call: TRBJ2-1
clone_size: few
v_call: TRBV5-1
cdr3_aa: CASSGAIPGLAGKNSYNEQFF
cdr3_nt: TGCGCCAGCAGCGGGGCTATTCCGGGACTAGCGGGAAAAAACTCCTACAATGAGCAGTTCTTC

d_call: .
j_call: TRBJ2-3
clone_size: many
v_call: TRBV4-3
cdr3_aa: CASSQERGGADTQYF
cdr3_nt: TGCGCCAGCAGCCAAGAAAGGGGGGGCGCAGATACGCAGTATTTT

d_call: TRBD2
j_call: TRBJ2-7
clone_size: .
v_call: TRBV27
cdr3_aa: CASRDYAGAGAGGDGYEQYF
cdr3_nt: TGTGCCAGCAGGGATTATGCAGGGGCAGGAGCGGGGGGGGACGGCTACGAGCAGTACTTC

d_call: .
j_call: TRBJ2-2
clone_size: many
v_call: TRBV15
cdr3_aa: CATTRGTNTGELFF
cdr3_nt: TGTGCCACCACGAGGGGGACGAACACCGGGGAGCTGTTTTTT

d_call: .
j_call: TRBJ1-2
clone_size: many
v_call: TRBV20-1
cdr3_aa: CSARGLWYGYTF
cdr3_nt: TGCAGTGCTAGGGGGCTTTGGTATGGCTACACCTTC

d_call: TRBD1
j_call: TRBJ1-2
clone_size: many
v_call: TRBV5-5
cdr3_aa: CASSSDAYRGLDGYTF
cdr3_nt: TGTGCCAGCAGCTCAGATGCATACAGGGGGCTCGATGGCTACACCTTC

d_call: .
j_call: TRBJ2-7
clone_size: many
v_call: TRBV4-3
cdr3_aa: CASSQGLNSYEQYF
cdr3_nt: TGCGCCAGCAGCCAGGGACTTAATTCCTACGAGCAGTACTTC

d_call: TRBD1
j_call: TRBJ2-7
clone_size: .
v_call: TRBV19
cdr3_aa: CASSSDRGWDEQYF
cdr3_nt: TGTGCCAGTAGTAGTGACAGGGGATGGGACGAGCAGTACTTC

d_call: .
j_call: TRBJ1-2
clone_size: few
v_call: TRBV5-1
cdr3_aa: CASSLVGLPGYTF
cdr3_nt: TGCGCCAGCAGCTTGGTTGGGCTGCCCGGCTACACCTTC

d_call: .
j_call: TRBJ1-1
clone_size: many
v_call: TRBV12-3/TRBV12-4
cdr3_aa: CASRPLAGSLRNTEAFF
cdr3_nt: TGTGCCAGCCGCCCTCTGGCAGGGAGTCTTCGGAACACTGAAGCTTTCTTT

d_call: .
j_call: TRBJ2-1
clone_size: many
v_call: TRBV6-1
cdr3_aa: CARAATRASSYNEQFF
cdr3_nt: TGTGCCAGAGCGGCCACGCGGGCGAGCTCCTACAATGAGCAGTTCTTC

d_call: .
j_call: TRBJ2-1
clone_size: many
v_call: TRBV4-3
cdr3_aa: CASSQEEGGGYNEQFF
cdr3_nt: TGCGCCAGCAGCCAAGAAGAAGGGGGAGGCTACAATGAGCAGTTCTTC

d_call: TRBD2
j_call: TRBJ2-3
clone_size: many
v_call: TRBV6-4
cdr3_aa: CASSEEAGATDTQYF
cdr3_nt: TGTGCCAGCAGTGAAGAGGCGGGAGCCACAGATACGCAGTATTTT

d_call: .
j_call: TRBJ1-5
clone_size: many
v_call: TRBV27
cdr3_aa: CASSLQPGRNQPQHF
cdr3_nt: TGTGCCAGCAGTTTACAGCCAGGGCGGAATCAGCCCCAGCATTTT

d_call: .
j_call: TRBJ2-1
clone_size: few
v_call: TRBV18
cdr3_aa: CASSPEAGWLEQFF
cdr3_nt: TGTGCCAGCTCACCAGAGGCAGGGTGGCTTGAGCAGTTCTTC

d_call: .
j_call: TRBJ2-7
clone_size: many
v_call: TRBV7-8
cdr3_aa: CASSLAADWGSYEQYF
cdr3_nt: TGTGCCAGCAGCTTAGCGGCGGATTGGGGATCCTACGAGCAGTACTTC

d_call: TRBD2
j_call: TRBJ2-1
clone_size: many
v_call: TRBV6-2/TRBV6-3
cdr3_aa: CASSYSGSGRTHSYNEQFF
cdr3_nt: TGTGCCAGCAGTTACTCAGGTAGCGGGAGGACCCACTCCTACAATGAGCAGTTCTTC

d_call: TRBD1
j_call: TRBJ2-7
clone_size: .
v_call: TRBV20-1
cdr3_aa: CSARDREEYF
cdr3_nt: TGCAGTGCTAGGGACAGGGAGGAGTACTTC

d_call: TRBD2
j_call: TRBJ2-3
clone_size: few
v_call: TRBV9
cdr3_aa: CASSPRLARVTDTQYF
cdr3_nt: TGTGCCAGCAGCCCGCGACTAGCTCGGGTGACAGATACGCAGTATTTT

d_call: .
j_call: TRBJ2-2
clone_size: many
v_call: TRBV5-1
cdr3_aa: CASSLAEKPGELFF
cdr3_nt: TGCGCCAGCAGCTTGGCCGAGAAACCCGGGGAGCTGTTTTTT

d_call: .
j_call: TRBJ1-1
clone_size: many
v_call: TRBV20-1
cdr3_aa: CSARTVMNTEAFF
cdr3_nt: TGCAGTGCTAGGACAGTCATGAACACTGAAGCTTTCTTT

d_call: .
j_call: TRBJ1-1
clone_size: .
v_call: TRBV20-1
cdr3_aa: CSARSRLTGPNIGTEAFF
cdr3_nt: TGCAGTGCTAGAAGCCGACTAACAGGGCCCAATATTGGCACTGAAGCTTTCTTT

d_call: TRBD1
j_call: TRBJ1-5
clone_size: many
v_call: TRBV12-3/TRBV12-4
cdr3_aa: CASSRQGNSPQHF
cdr3_nt: TGTGCCAGCAGTCGACAGGGGAATTCGCCCCAGCATTTT

d_call: .
j_call: TRBJ1-5
clone_size: many
v_call: TRBV20-1
cdr3_aa: CSARDASLRVQPQHF
cdr3_nt: TGCAGTGCTAGAGATGCCTCTCTCAGGGTGCAGCCCCAGCATTTT

d_call: TRBD1
j_call: TRBJ2-1
clone_size: many
v_call: TRBV28
cdr3_aa: CASSRIGTGDNEQFF
cdr3_nt: TGTGCCAGCAGCCGTATCGGGACAGGGGACAATGAGCAGTTCTTC

d_call: .
j_call: TRBJ2-5
clone_size: many
v_call: TRBV29-1
cdr3_aa: CSVESQGEPQETQYF
cdr3_nt: TGCAGCGTTGAATCCCAAGGGGAACCTCAAGAGACCCAGTACTTC

d_call: .
j_call: TRBJ2-7
clone_size: many
v_call: TRBV7-2
cdr3_aa: CASSSAGGEGAVYEQYF
cdr3_nt: TGTGCCAGCAGCTCCGCGGGGGGAGAGGGGGCAGTCTACGAGCAGTACTTC

d_call: .
j_call: TRBJ2-5
clone_size: .
v_call: TRBV24-1
cdr3_aa: CATSDLDGGKTQYF
cdr3_nt: TGTGCCACCAGTGATTTGGATGGGGGAAAGACCCAGTACTTC

d_call: .
j_call: TRBJ2-7
clone_size: many
v_call: TRBV27
cdr3_aa: CASSADRTTYEQYF
cdr3_nt: TGTGCCAGCAGTGCGGACAGGACTACCTACGAGCAGTACTTC

d_call: .
j_call: TRBJ2-3
clone_size: many
v_call: TRBV5-1
cdr3_aa: CASSLEPGTDTQYF
cdr3_nt: TGCGCCAGCAGCTTGGAGCCAGGGACAGATACGCAGTATTTT

d_call: .
j_call: TRBJ2-4
clone_size: many
v_call: TRBV19
cdr3_aa: CASSIMGTKNIQYF
cdr3_nt: TGTGCCAGTAGTATAATGGGGACCAAAAACATTCAGTACTTC

d_call: .
j_call: TRBJ2-7
clone_size: many
v_call: TRBV14
cdr3_aa: CASSQGRYYEQYF
cdr3_nt: TGTGCCAGCAGCCAAGGGCGGTACTACGAGCAGTACTTC

d_call: .
j_call: TRBJ2-5
clone_size: many
v_call: TRBV10-3
cdr3_aa: CAISEPQGARPRTQYF
cdr3_nt: TGTGCCATCAGTGAGCCCCAGGGCGCCAGACCCCGAACCCAGTACTTC

d_call: .
j_call: TRBJ2-5
clone_size: many
v_call: TRBV6-1
cdr3_aa: CATVALGETQYF
cdr3_nt: TGTGCCACCGTGGCTCTGGGAGAGACCCAGTACTTC

d_call: TRBD2
j_call: TRBJ2-1
clone_size: many
v_call: TRBV27
cdr3_aa: CASSSERERPGWQFF
cdr3_nt: TGTGCCAGCAGTTCGGAGCGGGAGAGGCCGGGTTGGCAGTTCTTC

d_call: TRBD2
j_call: TRBJ2-7
clone_size: many
v_call: TRBV20-1
cdr3_aa: CSASAGGLPGEQYF
cdr3_nt: TGCAGTGCCTCTGCGGGAGGTCTCCCTGGCGAGCAGTACTTC